This T cell receptor (beta chain) was captured by sequencing in a study of cytomegalovirus exposure and HLA in healthy donors (dated by TCRdb to 2015 to 2018). For the study in its entirety: In an earlier analysis of approximately 640 of the donors, about 270 Gb of sequence data and 95 million to 130 million unique TCR beta sequences from 150 million to 200 million T cells were reported. An early release covering 500 to 750 HLA-typed donors comprised 300 to 350 gigabases of sequencing data and tens of millions of unique TCR sequences. The genetic ancestry cluster associated with self-reported Caucasian donors included over 80% of the 398 genotyped donors. The study aimed to test whether cataloging public T cell receptors could reveal signatures of past pathogen exposure. The study used immunosequencing to profile the T cell repertoires of around 600 subjects and linked those repertoires to cytomegalovirus serostatus. Besides the first cohort of hundreds of subjects, a separate validation cohort made up of around 120 different subjects was used. To predict cytomegalovirus infection status, the study combined high-throughput TCR immunosequencing, statistical association of individual TCRs with disease status, and machine learning. In a later analysis, previously published TCR beta repertoires from 600 to 850 donors were re-analyzed and high-resolution HLA genotyping was added so that TCR occurrence patterns could be studied. Rather than using new phenotypic data, the later analysis identified candidate immune exposures from TCR beta sequences and from how often those sequences occurred across donors. In an earlier analysis of 587 of the donors, high-throughput TCR beta sequencing was used to judge whether each TCR beta V gene segment behaved as functional or pseudogenic. Donor age, sex, ethnicity and CMV serostatus were compiled alongside the repertoire data. A later genetic analysis used genome-wide SNP genotypes for 398 of the 666 donors, treating that subset as a discovery cohort. Every discovery cohort repertoire had been produced on one sequencing platform. Class I and class II HLA loci were covered by the typing at four-digit resolution. Typing coverage varied by locus: roughly 620-640 donors for A, B, C, DRB1 and DQB1; roughly 500 for DQA1; more than 600 for DPA1; roughly 450 for DPB1. Because of strong linkage in the cohort, 5 or 6 DR-DQ haplotypes were treated as single units for association and clustering. Across approximately 400 genotyped donors of the cohort, an average of about 250,000 unique TCR beta nucleotide sequences per donor were sequenced, and 15% to 20% of those sequences were non-productive. Broader findings and caveats from the paper: This cohort had only TCR beta chains sequenced, and the lack of alpha or paired-chain data limited which features could be detected. In vitro tests confirmed that three of the cytomegalovirus-associated TCR beta chains recognize cytomegalovirus antigens. Because HLA typing was missing for some donors at each locus, association tests included only the typed subset. The only immune exposure information available for the cohort was CMV serostatus. Most TCR sequences were seen in very few donors, while some public TCRs were found in many individuals. According to the authors, the approach could potentially be generalized to other disease states and immunological phenotypes. Presence/absence analyses assumed roughly uniform sequencing depth across donors, an assumption that may not hold. According to a later genetic analysis, donors in an Asian-associated ancestry cluster had fewer N-insertions in productive TCRs than the approximately 650-donor mean. The study listed 164 TCR beta chains as associated with cytomegalovirus. A further reported finding was that TCR beta sequences accurately predicted the HLA-A and HLA-B alleles for most subjects in the first cohort. V-gene and J-gene trimming of TCR beta chains was associated with a missense DCLRE1C variant in a later genetic analysis, and the association was replicated in an independent cohort. In a later analysis, most CMV-associated TCR beta chains were found to appear HLA-restricted, with HLA associations seemingly driven largely by CMV exposure. In a later analysis, HLA-associated TCR beta chains showed more clonal expansion and lower generation probabilities than non-associated chains that were equally common. A later analysis found that TCR association rates varied across HLA loci, with DRB1 alleles showing the most associated TCRs and HLA-C alleles the fewest. Cytomegalovirus status was reported to be diagnosed by the classifier with high specificity and sensitivity in both the original and validation cohorts. In a later analysis, several top co-occurrence clusters were reported to appear linked to parvovirus B19, influenza, CMV and Epstein-Barr virus. The sequencing pipeline was judged likely to have produced a cluster of highly shared sequence variants as a technical artifact. At a false discovery rate of 0.05, a later analysis linked about 16,000 TCR beta sequences to specific HLA alleles. The earlier analysis of about 600 of the donors excluded over 15 rarely observed V segments, including chromosome 9 orphons, because counts were too low. In an earlier analysis of more than 500 of the donors, most TCR beta V segments appeared in productive rearrangements about 90% or about 30% of the time, broadly matching IMGT annotations. The 87-base-pair reads could not distinguish some IMGT-functional V segments, including TRBV6-2 and TRBV6-3, so those segments were excluded. When HLA alleles, especially DR and DQ, strongly co-occurred, TCR associations were difficult to assign to individual alleles. Linkage disequilibrium might explain the correlated functional status among segregating V segments, but an unknown experimental factor could not be excluded.

Worth noting for this clone: The antigen it binds to is not known. Base qualities are not provided; no much larger clone lies one nucleotide away.

The library was produced with the immunoSEQ multiplex PCR assay. A mixture of 60 forward primers for TCR Vbeta segments and 13 reverse primers for TCR Jbeta segments was used in the multiplex PCR. The CDR3 region of rearranged TCR beta genes was amplified from genomic DNA with a multiplex PCR assay. Amplified TCR beta libraries were sequenced as 87-base-pair reads on the Illumina HiSeq System. As for how the authors treated the data: In a later analysis, tens of millions of unique TCR beta chains were counted across the approximately 640 repertoires, and roughly 10 million of these chains were shared by at least two donors. Raw reads were error-corrected and collapsed into unique sequences by a nearest-neighbor algorithm in which closely related sequences were merged to remove PCR and sequencing errors. To assign V, D and J gene segments, CDR3 sequences were aligned to IMGT reference sequences. For a sequence to be retained, a match of at least six nucleotides was required to both a V gene segment and a J gene segment. Rearrangements were called productive when the CDR3 lacked stop codons and stayed in frame with V and J; all others were non-productive. CDR3 was defined by IMGT convention, running from the second conserved V-encoded cysteine to the conserved J-encoded phenylalanine. In an earlier analysis of some 550 of the donors, sequences lacking an unambiguous match to a single V gene segment were excluded. In an earlier analysis of some 590 of the donors, a V segment was called functional when productive rearrangements were above 56.7%, and segregating when the standard deviation between donors exceeded 5%. A statistical classification framework was built for diagnosing cytomegalovirus status from the catalog of TCR beta chain sequences. In a later analysis, TCR nucleotide sequences were compared against IMGT/GENE-DB human TR gene sequences so that V and J genes could be assigned. In a later analysis, CDR3 sequences and most-parsimonious VDJ recombination scenarios were assigned using the TCRdist pipeline. In a later analysis, every TCR beta chain was defined by the combination of its CDR3 amino acid sequence and its V-gene family, and reads without a unique V-gene family were dropped. In a later analysis, 550 to 650 highly shared, low-generation-probability nucleotide sequences were removed to address suspected cross-contamination and a sequencing artifact. In a later analysis, a clonal expansion index for each public chain was calculated from normalized within-repertoire ranks of inferred template counts. In a later analysis, generation probabilities were computed using a VDJ recombination model fitted to out-of-frame rearrangements, and the results were checked against IGoR. A later analysis scored TCR-TCR, TCR-HLA and TCR-CMV co-occurrence with hypergeometric tests, applying a repertoire-size bias correction to TCR pairs. To estimate false discovery rates, a later analysis permuted the HLA or CMV assignments 20 times. In a later analysis, co-occurring TCRs were grouped with DBSCAN, and TCRdist sequence similarity was added when clustering was performed within HLA-allele-positive subsets. Repertoires with fewer than 30,000 or more than 120,000 public chains were left out of co-occurrence clustering, as were about 5 repertoires with anomalous nucleotide sharing. The source is immuneACCESS, and TCRdb retained only in-frame sequences with V and J called. Part of the clones is not carried over; for the studies checked, unresolved V genes explain less than half of this, and the remainder is unexplained. V, J and clone size are taken as reported in that table, and D and trimming were inferred from the DNA itself. The sample table records some 130,000 clones; more than 80% of these occur just once. Over 2% of the sample goes to the ten largest clones.

The cohort comprised some 700 healthy bone marrow donors. At the time of sampling, all cohort members were nominally healthy, though unrecorded immune exposures were likely present. The donor tested CMV seronegative, placing the donor among the 300 to 400 seronegative members of the cohort. A peripheral blood sample was provided by each donor, and peripheral blood mononuclear cells were used for TCR beta sequencing. The Qiagen DNeasy Blood Extraction Kit was used to extract genomic DNA from the blood cell samples. The trim is 4 bases for V and 7 bases for J, with a gap of 24 bases between the germline ends. Looking up the germline V gene yields CDR1 SGHRS and CDR2 YFSETQ. The CDR3 sequence holds 16 residues, the cysteine and phenylalanine included. CDR3 DNA only is kept here, 48 bases in frame from base 1.

The rearranged chain carries TRBV5-1 and TRBJ2-7; TRBD1 is perhaps the D gene, given 5 matching bases. The TCR originated in a man aged 25-40 years in good health and CMV-seronegative. The sample consisted of PBMCs. The bases are TGCGCCAGCAGCGCGGCGCAAGGGGCCCAGATGGGGGAGCAGTACTTC. It encodes CASSAAQGAQMGEQYF.